This T cell receptor (beta chain) derives from a study of blood T cell repertoires in COVID-19. Study-level information: Both acute and convalescent COVID-19 samples were obtained from the United States, Italy and Spain. PBMCs, B-cell-depleted T cells, or T cells provided the cDNA or gDNA that made up the material.

This CDR3 spans 17 amino acids. With 3 bases removed from V and 5 bases from J, the gap between germline ends came to 20 bases. CDR1 is ENHRY, CDR2 SYGVKD, per germline. The table came from immunoSEQ multiplex PCR; TCRdb's copy has only in-frame clones and leaves some out. The repertoire has about 180,000 clones, roughly 90% of them found once; the top ten carry around 21%. This clone was detected ten times or more. The sample was peripheral blood. This clonotype was obtained from a man aged 70-80 years with active or convalescent COVID-19. The rearrangement joins TRBV10-3 to TRBJ1-5; D is possibly TRBD1 (5 bases). This CDR3 reads CAISDGRGSGLDQPQHF. The CDR3 nucleotides are TGTGCCATCAGTGACGGGAGGGGTTCAGGGTTGGATCAGCCCCAGCATTTT.